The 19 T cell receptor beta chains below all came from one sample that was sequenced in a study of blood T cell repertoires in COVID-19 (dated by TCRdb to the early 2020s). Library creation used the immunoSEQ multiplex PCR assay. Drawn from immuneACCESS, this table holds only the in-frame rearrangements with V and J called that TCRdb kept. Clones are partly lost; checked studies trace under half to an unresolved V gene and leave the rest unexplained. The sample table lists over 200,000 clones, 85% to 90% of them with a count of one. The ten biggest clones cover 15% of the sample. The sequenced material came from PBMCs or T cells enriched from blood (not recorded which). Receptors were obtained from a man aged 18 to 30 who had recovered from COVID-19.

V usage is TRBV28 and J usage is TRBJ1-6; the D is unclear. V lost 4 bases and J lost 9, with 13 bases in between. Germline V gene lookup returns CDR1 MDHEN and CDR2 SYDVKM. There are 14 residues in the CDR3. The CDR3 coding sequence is TGTGCCAGCAGTTCCACCGGTGGGAGTTCACCCCTCCACTTT. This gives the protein CASSSTGGSSPLHF.

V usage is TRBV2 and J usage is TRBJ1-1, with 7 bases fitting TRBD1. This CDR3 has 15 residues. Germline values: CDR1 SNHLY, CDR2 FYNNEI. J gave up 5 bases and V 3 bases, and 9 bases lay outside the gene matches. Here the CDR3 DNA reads TGTGCCAGCAGTGAGGTTATCAGGGGGAAGACTGAAGCTTTCTTT. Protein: CASSEVIRGKTEAFF.

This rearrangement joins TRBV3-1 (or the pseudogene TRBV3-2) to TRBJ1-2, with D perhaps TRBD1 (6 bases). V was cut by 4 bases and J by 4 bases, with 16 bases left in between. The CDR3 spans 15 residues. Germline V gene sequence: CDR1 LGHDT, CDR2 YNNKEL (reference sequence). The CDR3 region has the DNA TGTGCCAGCAGCCCGCGCAGGGGCACCCTCTATGGCTACACCTTC. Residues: CASSPRRGTLYGYTF.

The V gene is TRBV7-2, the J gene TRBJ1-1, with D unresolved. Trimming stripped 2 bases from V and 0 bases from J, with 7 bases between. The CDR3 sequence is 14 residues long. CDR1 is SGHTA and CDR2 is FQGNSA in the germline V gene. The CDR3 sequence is CASSLSSLNTEAFF. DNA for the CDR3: TGTGCCAGCAGCTTATCCAGTCTGAACACTGAAGCTTTCTTT. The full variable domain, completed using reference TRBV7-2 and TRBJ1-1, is GAGVSQSPSNKVTEKGKDVELRCDPISGHTALYWYRQSLGQGLEFLIYFQGNSAPDKSGLPSDRFSAERTGGSVSTLTIQRTQQEDSAVYLCASSLSSLNTEAFFGQGTRLTVV.

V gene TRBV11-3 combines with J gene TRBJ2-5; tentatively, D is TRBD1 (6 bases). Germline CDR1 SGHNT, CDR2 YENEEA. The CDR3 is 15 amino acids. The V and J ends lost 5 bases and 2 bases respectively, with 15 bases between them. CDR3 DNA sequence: TGTGCCAGCAGCGGTTTTGGGCAGGGGCAAGAGACCCAGTACTTC. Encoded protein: CASSGFGQGQETQYF.

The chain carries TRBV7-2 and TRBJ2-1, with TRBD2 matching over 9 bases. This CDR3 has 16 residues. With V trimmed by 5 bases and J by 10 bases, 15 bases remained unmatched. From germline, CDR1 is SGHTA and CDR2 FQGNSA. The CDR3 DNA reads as TGTGCCAGCAGCCCGGAGATAGCGGGGGCAGGAAGGGAGCAGTTCTTC. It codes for CASSPEIAGAGREQFF.

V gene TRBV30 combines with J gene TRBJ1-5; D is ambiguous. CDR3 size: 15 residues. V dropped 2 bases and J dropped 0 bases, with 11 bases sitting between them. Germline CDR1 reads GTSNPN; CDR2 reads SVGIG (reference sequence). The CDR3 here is CAWSPGGFSNQPQHF. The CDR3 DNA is TGTGCCTGGAGTCCAGGAGGGTTTAGCAATCAGCCCCAGCATTTT.

The CDR3 DNA follows: TGTGCCAGCAGTCCGGACTCCAATTCACCCCTCCACTTT. Amino acids: CASSPDSNSPLHF. The gene calls are TRBV2 and TRBJ1-6, with unresolved D. Germline CDR1 SNHLY, CDR2 FYNNEI. The V end lost 5 bases, the J end lost 7 bases, and 9 bases lay between the germline ends. The CDR3 totals 13 residues.

This CDR3 is CASSPAAGRYNEQFF. CDR3 in DNA: TGTGCCAGCTCACCAGCGGCAGGGCGGTACAATGAGCAGTTCTTC. This rearrangement joins TRBV18 to TRBJ2-1, with D possibly matching TRBD1 (5 bases). This CDR3 comprises 15 residues. V was trimmed by 2 bases and J by 4 bases, leaving 12 bases between them. Germline V gives CDR1 KGHSH, CDR2 LQKENI.

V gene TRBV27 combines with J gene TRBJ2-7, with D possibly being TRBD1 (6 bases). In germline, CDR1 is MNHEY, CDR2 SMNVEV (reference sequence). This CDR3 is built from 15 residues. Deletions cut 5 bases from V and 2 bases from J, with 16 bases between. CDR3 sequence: CASSQKTGTPYEQYF. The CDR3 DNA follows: TGTGCCAGCAGTCAAAAAACCGGGACACCCTACGAGCAGTACTTC.

CDR3 sequence reads: CASTVAVRDYNEQFF. CDR3 DNA sequence: TGTGCCAGTACCGTAGCGGTTAGGGACTACAATGAGCAGTTCTTC. The chain recombines TRBV19 with TRBJ2-1; D possibly corresponds to TRBD2 (6 bases). CDR1 and CDR2 (germline): LNHDA, SQIVND (reference sequence). CDR3 length: 15 residues. Trimming took 7 bases from V and 3 from J, leaving 16 bases between them.

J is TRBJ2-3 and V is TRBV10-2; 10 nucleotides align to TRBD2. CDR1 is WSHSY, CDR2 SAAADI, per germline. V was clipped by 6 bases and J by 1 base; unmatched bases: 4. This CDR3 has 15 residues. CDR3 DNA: TGCGCCAGCAGCGGAGGACTAGCGGGCACAGATACGCAGTATTTT. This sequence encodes CASSGGLAGTDTQYF.

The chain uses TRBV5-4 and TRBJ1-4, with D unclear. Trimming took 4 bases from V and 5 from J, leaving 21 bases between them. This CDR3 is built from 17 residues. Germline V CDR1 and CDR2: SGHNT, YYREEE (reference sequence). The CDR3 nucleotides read TGTGCCAGCAGCGACGAGGAAGGCCTGCGCCAGAATGAAAAACTGTTTTTT. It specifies CASSDEEGLRQNEKLFF. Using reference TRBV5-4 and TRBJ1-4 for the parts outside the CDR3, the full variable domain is ETGVTQSPTHLIKTRGQQVTLRCSSQSGHNTVSWYQQALGQGPQFIFQYYREEENGRGNFPPRFSGLQFPNYSSELNVNALELDDSALYLCASSDEEGLRQNEKLFFGSGTQLSVL.

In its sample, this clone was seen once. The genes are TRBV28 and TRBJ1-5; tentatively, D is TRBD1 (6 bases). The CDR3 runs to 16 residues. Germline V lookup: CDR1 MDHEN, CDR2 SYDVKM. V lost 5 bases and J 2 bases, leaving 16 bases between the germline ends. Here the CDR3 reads CASSVGGQTGNQPQHF. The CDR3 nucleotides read TGTGCCAGCAGTGTCGGTGGACAGACGGGCAATCAGCCCCAGCATTTT.

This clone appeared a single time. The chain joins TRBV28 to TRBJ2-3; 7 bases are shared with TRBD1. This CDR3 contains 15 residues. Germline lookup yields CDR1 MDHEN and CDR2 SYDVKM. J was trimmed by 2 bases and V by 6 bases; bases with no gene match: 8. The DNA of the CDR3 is TGTGCCAGCAGACACCGACAGGGAAACACAGATACGCAGTATTTT. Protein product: CASRHRQGNTDTQYF.

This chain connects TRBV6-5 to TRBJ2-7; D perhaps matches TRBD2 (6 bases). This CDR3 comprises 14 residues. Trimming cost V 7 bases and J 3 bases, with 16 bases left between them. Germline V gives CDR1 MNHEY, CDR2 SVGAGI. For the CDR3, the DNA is TGTGCCAGCAATATGCGGGGTGAGGGCTACGAGCAGTACTTC. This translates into CASNMRGEGYEQYF.

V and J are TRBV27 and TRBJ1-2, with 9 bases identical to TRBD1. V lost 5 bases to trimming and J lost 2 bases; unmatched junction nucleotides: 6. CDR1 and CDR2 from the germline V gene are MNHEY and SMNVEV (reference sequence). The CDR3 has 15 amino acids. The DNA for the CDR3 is TGTGCCAGCAGTCTCCGGGGGACAGGGAACTATGGCTACACCTTC. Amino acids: CASSLRGTGNYGYTF.

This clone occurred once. CDR3 residues: CASSYLPGERDNEQFF. CDR3 sequence (DNA): TGTGCCAGCAGTTACCTCCCCGGGGAAAGGGACAATGAGCAGTTCTTC. The chain uses TRBV27 and TRBJ2-1, with D maybe TRBD2 (5 bases). V was cut by 4 bases and J by 5 bases, with 18 bases left in between. The CDR3 runs to 16 residues. CDR1 and CDR2 (germline): MNHEY, SMNVEV (reference sequence).

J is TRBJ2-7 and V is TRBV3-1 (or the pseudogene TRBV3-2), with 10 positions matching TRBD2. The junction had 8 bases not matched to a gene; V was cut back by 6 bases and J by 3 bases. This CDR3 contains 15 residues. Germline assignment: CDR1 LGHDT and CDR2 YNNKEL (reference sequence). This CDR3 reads CASRNTGTSVYEQYF. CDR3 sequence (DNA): TGTGCCAGCAGAAATACCGGGACTAGCGTCTACGAGCAGTACTTC.